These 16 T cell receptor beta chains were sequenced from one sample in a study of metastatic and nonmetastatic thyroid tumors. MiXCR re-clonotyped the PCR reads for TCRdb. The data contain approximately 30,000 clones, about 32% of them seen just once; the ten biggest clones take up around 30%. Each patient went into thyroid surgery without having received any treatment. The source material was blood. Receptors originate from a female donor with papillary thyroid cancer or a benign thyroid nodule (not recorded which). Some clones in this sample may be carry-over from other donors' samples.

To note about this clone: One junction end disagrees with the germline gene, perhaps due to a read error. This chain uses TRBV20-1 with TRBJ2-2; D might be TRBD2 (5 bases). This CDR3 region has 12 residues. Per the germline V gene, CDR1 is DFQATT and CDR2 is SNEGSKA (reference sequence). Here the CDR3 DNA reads TGCAGTGCTCAGTCTGCTGGTAGGGAGCTTTTTTTT. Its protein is CSAQSAGRELFF.

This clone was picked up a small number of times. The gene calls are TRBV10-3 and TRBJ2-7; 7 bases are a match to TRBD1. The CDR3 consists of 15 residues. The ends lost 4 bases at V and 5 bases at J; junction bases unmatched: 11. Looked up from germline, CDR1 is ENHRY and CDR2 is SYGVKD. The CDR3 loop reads CAISALGTDGDEQYV. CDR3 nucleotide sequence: TGTGCCATCAGTGCCCTAGGGACAGATGGTGACGAGCAGTACGTC.

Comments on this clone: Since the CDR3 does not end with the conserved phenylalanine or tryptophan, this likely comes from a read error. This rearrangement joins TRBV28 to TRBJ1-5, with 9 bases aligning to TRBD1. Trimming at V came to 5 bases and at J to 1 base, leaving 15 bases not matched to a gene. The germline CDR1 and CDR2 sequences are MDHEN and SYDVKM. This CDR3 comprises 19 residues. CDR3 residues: CASSNIPGQGIRSNQPQHL. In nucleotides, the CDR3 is TGTGCCAGCAGTAATATTCCGGGACAGGGCATTAGGAGCAATCAGCCCCAGCATCTT.

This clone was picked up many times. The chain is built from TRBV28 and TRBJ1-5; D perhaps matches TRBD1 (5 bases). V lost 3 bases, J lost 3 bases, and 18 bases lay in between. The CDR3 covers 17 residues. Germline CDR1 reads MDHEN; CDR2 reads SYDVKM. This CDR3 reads CASSFLTLRDINQPQHF. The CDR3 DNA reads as TGTGCCAGCAGTTTTCTCACACTCAGGGATATCAATCAGCCCCAGCATTTT.

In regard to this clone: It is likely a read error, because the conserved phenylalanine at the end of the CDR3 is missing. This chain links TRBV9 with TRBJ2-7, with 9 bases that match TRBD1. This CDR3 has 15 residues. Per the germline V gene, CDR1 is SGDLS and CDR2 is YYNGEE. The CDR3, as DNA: TGTGCCAGCATCGTAGACGGACAGGGGCTCTACGAGCAGTACCTC. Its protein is CASIVDGQGLYEQYL.

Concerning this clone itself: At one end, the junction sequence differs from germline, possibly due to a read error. The CDR3 protein is CASSVPPSVGFNEHFF. For the CDR3, the DNA is TGTGCCAGCAGCGTACCCCCTAGCGTCGGTTTCAATGAGCACTTCTTC. The chain links TRBV9 to TRBJ2-1; D is perhaps TRBD2 (6 bases). CDR3 length: 16 residues. Germline CDR1 reads SGDLS; CDR2 reads YYNGEE.

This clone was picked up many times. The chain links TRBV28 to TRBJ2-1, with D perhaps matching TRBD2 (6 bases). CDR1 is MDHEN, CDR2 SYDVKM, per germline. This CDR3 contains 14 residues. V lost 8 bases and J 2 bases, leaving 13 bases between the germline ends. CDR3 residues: CASLLGGPYNEQFF. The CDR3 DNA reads TGTGCCAGCCTCCTGGGGGGTCCCTACAATGAGCAGTTCTTC.

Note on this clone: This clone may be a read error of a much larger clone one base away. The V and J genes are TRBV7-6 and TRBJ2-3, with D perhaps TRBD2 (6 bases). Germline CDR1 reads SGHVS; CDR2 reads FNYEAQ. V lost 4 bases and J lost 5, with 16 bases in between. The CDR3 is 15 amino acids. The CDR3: CASSYTGGAKDTQYF. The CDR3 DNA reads TGTGCCAGCAGCTACACCGGGGGAGCGAAAGATACGCAGTATTTT.

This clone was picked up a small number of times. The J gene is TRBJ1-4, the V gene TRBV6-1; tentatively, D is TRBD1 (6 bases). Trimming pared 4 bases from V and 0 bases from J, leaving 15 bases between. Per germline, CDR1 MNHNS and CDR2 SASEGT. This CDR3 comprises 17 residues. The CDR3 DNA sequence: TGTGCCAGCAGTGGCTATTTTGGGACAACAACTAATGAAAAACTGTTTTTT. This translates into CASSGYFGTTTNEKLFF.

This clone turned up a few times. CDR3 region: CASSHNKREGLPLHF. DNA for the CDR3: TGTGCCAGCAGTCATAACAAGAGGGAGGGTTTGCCCCTCCACTTT. This sequence joins TRBV6-1 and TRBJ1-6; D not certain. Germline loops: CDR1 MNHNS, CDR2 SASEGT. Trimming removed 5 bases from V and 13 bases from J, with 21 bases in between. The CDR3 covers 15 residues.

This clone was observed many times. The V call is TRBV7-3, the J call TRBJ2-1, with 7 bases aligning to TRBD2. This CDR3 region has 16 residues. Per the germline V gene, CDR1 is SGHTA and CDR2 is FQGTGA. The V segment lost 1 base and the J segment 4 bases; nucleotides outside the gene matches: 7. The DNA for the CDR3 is TGTGCCAGCAGCTTAAGATCGGGAGGCCCGTACAATGAGCAGTTCTTC. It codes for CASSLRSGGPYNEQFF.

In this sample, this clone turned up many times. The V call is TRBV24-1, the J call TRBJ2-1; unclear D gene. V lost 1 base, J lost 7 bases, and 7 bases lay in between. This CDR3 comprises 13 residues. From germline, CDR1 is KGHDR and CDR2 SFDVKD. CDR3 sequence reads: CATSDFVRNEQFF. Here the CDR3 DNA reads TGTGCCACCAGTGATTTCGTCCGGAATGAGCAGTTCTTC.

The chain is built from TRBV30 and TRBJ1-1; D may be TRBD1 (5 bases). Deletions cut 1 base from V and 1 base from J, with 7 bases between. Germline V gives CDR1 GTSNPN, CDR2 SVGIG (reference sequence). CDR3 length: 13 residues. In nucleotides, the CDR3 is TGTGCCTGGAGTGAACAGGAGAACACTGAAGCTTTCTTT. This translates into CAWSEQENTEAFF.

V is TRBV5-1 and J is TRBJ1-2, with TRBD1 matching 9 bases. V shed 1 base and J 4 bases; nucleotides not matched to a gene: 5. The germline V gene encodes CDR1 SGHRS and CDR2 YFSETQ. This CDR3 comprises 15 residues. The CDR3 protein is CASSLSVQGAYGYTF. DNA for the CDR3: TGCGCCAGCAGCTTGTCGGTACAGGGGGCCTATGGCTACACCTTC.

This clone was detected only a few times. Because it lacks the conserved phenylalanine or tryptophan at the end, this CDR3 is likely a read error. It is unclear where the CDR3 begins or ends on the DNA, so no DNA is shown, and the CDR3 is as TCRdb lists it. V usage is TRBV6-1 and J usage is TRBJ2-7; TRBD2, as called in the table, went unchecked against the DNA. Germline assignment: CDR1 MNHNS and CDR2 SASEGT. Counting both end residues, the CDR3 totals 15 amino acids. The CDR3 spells CASRKQREGLYEHYL.

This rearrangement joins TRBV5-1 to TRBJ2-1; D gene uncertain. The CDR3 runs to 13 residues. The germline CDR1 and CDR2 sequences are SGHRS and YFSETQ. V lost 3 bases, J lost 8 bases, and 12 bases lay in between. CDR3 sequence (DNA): TGCGCCAGCAGCTCACCTACTTGGGATGAGCAGTTCTTC. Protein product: CASSSPTWDEQFF.